Ten or more counts support the clone carrying this TCR beta chain. The data were obtained in a study of CD8 T cells in ankylosing spondylitis. Via MiXCR, TCRdb re-called the 5' RACE reads, giving one row per CDR3 protein. The profile shows some 140,000 distinct CDR3 sequences, 8% to 9% of them singletons. Looked up from germline, CDR1 is MDHEN and CDR2 is SYDVKM. The CDR3 runs to 15 residues. With 1 base removed from V and 3 bases from J, the gap between germline ends came to 13 bases. This TCR came from a male donor with ankylosing spondylitis. The source material was synovial fluid, either unsorted or a sorted T cell fraction (not recorded which). The chain couples TRBV28 to TRBJ2-7; possibly TRBD1 for D (6 bases). CDR3: CASSLSPQGNYEQYF. CDR3 nucleotides: TGTGCCAGCAGTTTATCGCCGCAGGGGAACTACGAGCAGTACTTC.